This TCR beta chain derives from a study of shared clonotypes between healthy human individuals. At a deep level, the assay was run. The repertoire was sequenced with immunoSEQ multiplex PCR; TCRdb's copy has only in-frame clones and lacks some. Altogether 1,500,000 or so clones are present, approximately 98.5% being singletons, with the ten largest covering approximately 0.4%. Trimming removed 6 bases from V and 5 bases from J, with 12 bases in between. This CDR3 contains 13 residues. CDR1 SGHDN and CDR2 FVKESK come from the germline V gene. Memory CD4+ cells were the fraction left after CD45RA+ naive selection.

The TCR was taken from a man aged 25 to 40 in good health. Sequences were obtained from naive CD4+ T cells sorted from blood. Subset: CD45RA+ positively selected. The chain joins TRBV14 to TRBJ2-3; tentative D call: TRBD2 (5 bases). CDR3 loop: CASSHIGGDTQYF. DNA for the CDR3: TGTGCCAGCAGTCATATAGGAGGAGATACGCAGTATTTT.